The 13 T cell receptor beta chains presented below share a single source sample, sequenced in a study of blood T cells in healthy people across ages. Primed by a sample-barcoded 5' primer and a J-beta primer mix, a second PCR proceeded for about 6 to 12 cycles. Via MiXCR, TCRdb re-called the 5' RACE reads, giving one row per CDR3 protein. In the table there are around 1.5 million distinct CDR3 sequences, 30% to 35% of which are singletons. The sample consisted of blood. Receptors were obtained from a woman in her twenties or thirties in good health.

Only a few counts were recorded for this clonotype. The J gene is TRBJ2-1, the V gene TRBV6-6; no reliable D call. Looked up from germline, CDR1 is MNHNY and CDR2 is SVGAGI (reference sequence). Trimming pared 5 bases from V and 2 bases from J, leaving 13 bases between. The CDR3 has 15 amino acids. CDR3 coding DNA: TGTGCCAGCAGTAAGTGGTCCTACCCCTACAATGAGCAGTTCTTC. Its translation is CASSKWSYPYNEQFF.

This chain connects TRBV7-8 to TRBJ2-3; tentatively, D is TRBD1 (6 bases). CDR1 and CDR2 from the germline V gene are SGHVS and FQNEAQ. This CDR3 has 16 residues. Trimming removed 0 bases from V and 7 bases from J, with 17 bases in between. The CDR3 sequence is CASSLAQPGAGNTQYF. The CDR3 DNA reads TGTGCCAGCAGCTTAGCACAGCCAGGGGCCGGAAATACGCAGTATTTT.

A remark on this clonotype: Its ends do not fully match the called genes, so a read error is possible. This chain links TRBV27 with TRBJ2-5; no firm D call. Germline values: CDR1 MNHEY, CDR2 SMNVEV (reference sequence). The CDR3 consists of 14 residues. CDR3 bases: TGTGCCAGCAGTTTTTCCCGGAACCAAGAGGCCCAGTACTTC. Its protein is CASSFSRNQEAQYF.

CDR3 loop: CSVGTGGTEAFF. In DNA form, the CDR3 reads TGCAGCGTTGGGACAGGGGGCACTGAAGCTTTCTTT. The chain uses TRBV29-1 and TRBJ1-1; 10 nucleotides agree with TRBD1. This CDR3 has 12 amino acids. The germline V gene encodes CDR1 SQVTM and CDR2 ANQGSEA. The J segment lost 4 bases and the V segment lost 4 bases, leaving 0 bases of the junction unmatched.

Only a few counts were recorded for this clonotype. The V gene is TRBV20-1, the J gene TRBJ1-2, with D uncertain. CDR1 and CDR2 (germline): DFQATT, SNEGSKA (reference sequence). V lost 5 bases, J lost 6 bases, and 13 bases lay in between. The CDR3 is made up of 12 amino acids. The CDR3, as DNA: TGCAGTGCTCTAGACGGTTCGGATGGCTACACCTTC. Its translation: CSALDGSDGYTF.

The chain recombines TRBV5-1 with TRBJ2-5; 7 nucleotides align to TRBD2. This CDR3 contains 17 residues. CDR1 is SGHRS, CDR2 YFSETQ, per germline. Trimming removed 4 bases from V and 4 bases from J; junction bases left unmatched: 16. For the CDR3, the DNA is TGCGCCAGCAGCCTCCTTCCCGGGGCGGGAGTGAGAGAGACCCAGTACTTC. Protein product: CASSLLPGAGVRETQYF. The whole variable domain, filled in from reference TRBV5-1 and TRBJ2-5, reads KAGVTQTPRYLIKTRGQQVTLSCSPISGHRSVSWYQQTPGQGLQFLFEYFSETQRNKGNFPGRFSGRQFSNSRSEMNVSTLELGDSALYLCASSLLPGAGVRETQYFGPGTRLLVL.

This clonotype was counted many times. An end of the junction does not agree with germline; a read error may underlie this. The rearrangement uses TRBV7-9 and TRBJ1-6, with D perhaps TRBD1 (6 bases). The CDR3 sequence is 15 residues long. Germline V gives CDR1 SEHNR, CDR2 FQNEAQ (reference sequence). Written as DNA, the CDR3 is TGTGCCAGCAGCGTAGCGGCAGGGGAAGGGGCACCCCTCCACTTT. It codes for CASSVAAGEGAPLHF.

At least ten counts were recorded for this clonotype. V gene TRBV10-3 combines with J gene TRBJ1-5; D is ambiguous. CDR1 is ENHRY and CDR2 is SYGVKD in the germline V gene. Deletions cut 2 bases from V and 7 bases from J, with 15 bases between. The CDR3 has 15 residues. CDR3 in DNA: TGTGCCATCAGTGAGGGGGAAAGGCCGGGGCAGCCCCAGCATTTT. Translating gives CAISEGERPGQPQHF.

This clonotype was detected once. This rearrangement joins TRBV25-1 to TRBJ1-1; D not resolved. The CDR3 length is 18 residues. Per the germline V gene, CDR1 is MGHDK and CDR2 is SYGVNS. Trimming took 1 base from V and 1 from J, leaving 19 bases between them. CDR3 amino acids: CASSEFHTPSRPNTEAFF. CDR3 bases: TGTGCCAGCAGTGAATTCCACACTCCATCCAGGCCGAACACTGAAGCTTTCTTT. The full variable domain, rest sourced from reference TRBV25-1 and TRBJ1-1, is EADIYQTPRYLVIGTGKKITLECSQTMGHDKMYWYQQDPGMELHLIHYSYGVNSTEKGDLSSESTVSRIRTEHFPLTLESARPSHTSQYLCASSEFHTPSRPNTEAFFGQGTRLTVV.

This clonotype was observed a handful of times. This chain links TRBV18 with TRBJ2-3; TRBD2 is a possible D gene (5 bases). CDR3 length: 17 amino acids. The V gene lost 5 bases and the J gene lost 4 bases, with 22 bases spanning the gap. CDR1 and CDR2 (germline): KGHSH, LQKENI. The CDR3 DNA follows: TGTGCCAGCTCATCGACCGAACTCCTGCCCGGGGCAGATACGCAGTATTTT. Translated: CASSSTELLPGADTQYF.

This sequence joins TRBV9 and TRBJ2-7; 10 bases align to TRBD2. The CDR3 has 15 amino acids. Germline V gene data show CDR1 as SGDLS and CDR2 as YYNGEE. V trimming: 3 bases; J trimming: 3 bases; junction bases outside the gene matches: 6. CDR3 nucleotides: TGTGCCAGCAGCGGCTCTAGCGGGAGTATCTACGAGCAGTACTTC. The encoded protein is CASSGSSGSIYEQYF.

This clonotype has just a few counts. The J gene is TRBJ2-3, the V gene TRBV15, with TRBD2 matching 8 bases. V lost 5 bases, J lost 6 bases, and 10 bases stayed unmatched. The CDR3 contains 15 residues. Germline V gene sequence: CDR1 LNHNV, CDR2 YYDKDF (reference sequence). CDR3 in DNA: TGTGCCACCAGCCCCCGGTCGGGAGGGGCGGATACGCAGTATTTT. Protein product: CATSPRSGGADTQYF.

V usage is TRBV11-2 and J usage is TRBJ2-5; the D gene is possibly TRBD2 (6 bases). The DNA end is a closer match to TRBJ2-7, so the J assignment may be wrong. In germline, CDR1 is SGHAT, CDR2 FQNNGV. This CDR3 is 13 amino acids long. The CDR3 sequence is CASSRGREYEQYF. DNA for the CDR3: TGTGCCAGCAGCCGAGGGCGGGAATACGAGCAGTACTTC.